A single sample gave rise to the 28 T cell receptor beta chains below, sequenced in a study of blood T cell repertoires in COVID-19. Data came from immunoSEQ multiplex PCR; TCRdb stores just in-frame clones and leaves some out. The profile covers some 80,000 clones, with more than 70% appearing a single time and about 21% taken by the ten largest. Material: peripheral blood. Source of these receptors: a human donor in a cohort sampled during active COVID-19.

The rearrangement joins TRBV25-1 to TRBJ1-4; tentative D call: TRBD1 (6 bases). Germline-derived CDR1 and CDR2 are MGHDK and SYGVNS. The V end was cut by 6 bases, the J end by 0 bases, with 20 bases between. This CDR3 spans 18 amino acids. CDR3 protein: CASSLKEGHHATNEKLFF. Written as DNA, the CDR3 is TGTGCCAGCAGCCTCAAAGAGGGACACCATGCAACTAATGAAAAACTGTTTTTT.

The CDR3 region has the DNA TGCGCCACGGTGGACAGGCAGATCTCCACAGATACGCAGTATTTT. This translates into CATVDRQISTDTQYF. The rearrangement links TRBV10-2 to TRBJ2-3; 7 nucleotides line up with TRBD1. The CDR3 totals 15 residues. The V gene's germline CDR1 is WSHSY and CDR2 SAAADI. After removal of 10 bases from V and 2 bases from J, the junction contained 12 bases not matched to a gene.

The CDR3 coding sequence is TGTGCCAGCGGGACTAGCGGGAGGGCGAGCACAGATACGCAGTATTTT. It codes for CASGTSGRASTDTQYF. The chain joins TRBV28 to TRBJ2-3, with 16 bases aligning to TRBD2. CDR1 MDHEN and CDR2 SYDVKM come from the germline V gene. The CDR3 has 16 residues. V was pared by 8 bases and J by 0 bases, with 2 bases of the junction left unmatched.

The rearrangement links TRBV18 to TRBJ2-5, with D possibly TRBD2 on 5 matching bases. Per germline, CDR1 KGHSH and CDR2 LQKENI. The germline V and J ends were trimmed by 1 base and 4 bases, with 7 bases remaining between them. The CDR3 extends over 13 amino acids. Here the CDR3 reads CASSPQRSETQYF. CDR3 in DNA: TGTGCCAGCTCACCACAGCGGTCAGAGACCCAGTACTTC.

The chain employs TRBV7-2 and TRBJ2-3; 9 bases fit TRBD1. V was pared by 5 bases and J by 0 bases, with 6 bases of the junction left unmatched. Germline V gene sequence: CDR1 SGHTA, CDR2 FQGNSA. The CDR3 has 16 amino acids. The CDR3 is CASSPDRGTSTDTQYF. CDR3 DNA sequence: TGTGCCAGCAGCCCCGACAGGGGGACTAGCACAGATACGCAGTATTTT.

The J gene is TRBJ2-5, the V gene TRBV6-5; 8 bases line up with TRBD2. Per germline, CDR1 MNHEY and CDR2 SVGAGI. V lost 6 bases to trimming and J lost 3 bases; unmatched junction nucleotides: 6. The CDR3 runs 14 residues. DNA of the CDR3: TGTGCCAGCAGGAGGACTAGCTCAGAAGAGACCCAGTACTTC. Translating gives CASRRTSSEETQYF.

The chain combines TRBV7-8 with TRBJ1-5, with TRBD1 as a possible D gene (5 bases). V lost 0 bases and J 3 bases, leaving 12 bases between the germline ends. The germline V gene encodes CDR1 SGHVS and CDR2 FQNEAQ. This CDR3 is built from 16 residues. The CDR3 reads CASSLAVGGNNQPQHF. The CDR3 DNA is TGTGCCAGCAGCTTAGCGGTCGGGGGTAACAATCAGCCCCAGCATTTT.

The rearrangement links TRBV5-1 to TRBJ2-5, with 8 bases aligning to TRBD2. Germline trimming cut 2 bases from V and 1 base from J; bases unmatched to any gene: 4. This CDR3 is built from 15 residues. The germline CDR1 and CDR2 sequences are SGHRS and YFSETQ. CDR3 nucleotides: TGCGCCAGCAGCTTAGCGCGGGGGGCCCAAGAGACCCAGTACTTC. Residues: CASSLARGAQETQYF.

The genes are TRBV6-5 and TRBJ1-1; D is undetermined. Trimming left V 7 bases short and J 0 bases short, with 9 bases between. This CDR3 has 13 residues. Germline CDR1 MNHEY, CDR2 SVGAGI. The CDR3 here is CASKSIMNTEAFF. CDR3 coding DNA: TGTGCCAGCAAGTCTATTATGAACACTGAAGCTTTCTTT.

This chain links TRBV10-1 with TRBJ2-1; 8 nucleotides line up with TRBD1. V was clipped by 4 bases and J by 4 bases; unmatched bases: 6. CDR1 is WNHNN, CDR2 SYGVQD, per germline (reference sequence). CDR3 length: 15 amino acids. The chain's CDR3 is CASSGGTGSYNEQFF. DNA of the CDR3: TGCGCCAGCAGTGGTGGGACAGGTTCTTACAATGAGCAGTTCTTC.

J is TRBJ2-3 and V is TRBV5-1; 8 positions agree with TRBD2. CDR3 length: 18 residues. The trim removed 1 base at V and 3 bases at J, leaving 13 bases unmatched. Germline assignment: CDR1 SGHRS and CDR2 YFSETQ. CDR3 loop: CASSLMGVAGYGTDTQYF. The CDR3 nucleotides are TGCGCCAGCAGCTTGATGGGGGTAGCGGGATATGGTACAGATACGCAGTATTTT. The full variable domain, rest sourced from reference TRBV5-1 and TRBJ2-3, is KAGVTQTPRYLIKTRGQQVTLSCSPISGHRSVSWYQQTPGQGLQFLFEYFSETQRNKGNFPGRFSGRQFSNSRSEMNVSTLELGDSALYLCASSLMGVAGYGTDTQYFGPGTRLTVL.

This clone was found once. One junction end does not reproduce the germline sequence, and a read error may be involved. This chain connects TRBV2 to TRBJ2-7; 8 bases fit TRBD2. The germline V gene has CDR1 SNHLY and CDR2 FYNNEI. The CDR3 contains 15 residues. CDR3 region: CASSEVSGSSNEQYF. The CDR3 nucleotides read TGTGCCAGCAGTGAGGTCAGCGGGAGCTCCAACGAGCAGTACTTC.

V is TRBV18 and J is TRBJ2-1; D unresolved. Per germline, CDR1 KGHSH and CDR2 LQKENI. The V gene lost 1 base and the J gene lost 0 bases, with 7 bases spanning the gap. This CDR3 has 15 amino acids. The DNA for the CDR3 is TGTGCCAGCTCACCACGAGGTAACTCCTACAATGAGCAGTTCTTC. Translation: CASSPRGNSYNEQFF.

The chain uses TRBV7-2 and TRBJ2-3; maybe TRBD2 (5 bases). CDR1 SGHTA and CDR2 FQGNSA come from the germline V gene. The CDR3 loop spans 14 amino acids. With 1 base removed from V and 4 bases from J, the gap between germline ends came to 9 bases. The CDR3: CASSLDSGADTQYF. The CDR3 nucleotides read TGTGCCAGCAGCTTAGACTCCGGGGCAGATACGCAGTATTTT.

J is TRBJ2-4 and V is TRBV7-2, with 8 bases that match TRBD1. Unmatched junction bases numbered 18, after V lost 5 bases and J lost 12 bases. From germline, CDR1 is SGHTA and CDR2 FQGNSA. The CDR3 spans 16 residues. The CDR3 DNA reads TGTGCCAGCAGCCCTCCCACTGGCAGGGGGCTGGGTCGTCAGTACTTC. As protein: CASSPPTGRGLGRQYF.

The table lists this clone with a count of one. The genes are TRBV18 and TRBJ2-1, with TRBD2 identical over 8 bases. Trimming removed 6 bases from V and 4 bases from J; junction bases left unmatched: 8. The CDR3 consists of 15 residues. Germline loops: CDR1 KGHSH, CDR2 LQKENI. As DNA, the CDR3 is TGTGCCAGCTCCCCCGGGAGGGGTAGTTACAATGAGCAGTTCTTC. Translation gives CASSPGRGSYNEQFF.

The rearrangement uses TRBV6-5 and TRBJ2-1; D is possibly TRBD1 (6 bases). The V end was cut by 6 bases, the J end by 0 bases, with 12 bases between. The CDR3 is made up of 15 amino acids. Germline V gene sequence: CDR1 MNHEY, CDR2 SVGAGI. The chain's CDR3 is CASSTGTISYNEQFF. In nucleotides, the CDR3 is TGTGCCAGCAGCACAGGGACGATCTCCTACAATGAGCAGTTCTTC.

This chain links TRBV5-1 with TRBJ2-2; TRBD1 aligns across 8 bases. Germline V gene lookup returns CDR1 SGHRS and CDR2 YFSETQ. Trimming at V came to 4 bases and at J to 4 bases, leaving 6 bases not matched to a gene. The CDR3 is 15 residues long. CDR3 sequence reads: CASSMGQAITGELFF. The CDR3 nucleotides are TGCGCCAGCAGCATGGGACAGGCCATCACCGGGGAGCTGTTTTTT.

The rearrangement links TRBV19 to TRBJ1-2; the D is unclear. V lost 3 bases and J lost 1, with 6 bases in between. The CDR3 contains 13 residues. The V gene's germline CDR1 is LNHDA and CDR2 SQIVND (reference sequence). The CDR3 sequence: CASSMSLNYGYTF. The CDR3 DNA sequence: TGTGCCAGTAGTATGTCTCTTAACTATGGCTACACCTTC.

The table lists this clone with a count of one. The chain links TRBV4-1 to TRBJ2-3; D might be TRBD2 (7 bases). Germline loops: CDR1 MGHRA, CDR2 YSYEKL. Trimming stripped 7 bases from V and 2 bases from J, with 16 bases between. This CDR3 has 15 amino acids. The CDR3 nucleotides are TGCGCCAGCACGTCGTGGGGGGGCCCCACAGATACGCAGTATTTT. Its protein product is CASTSWGGPTDTQYF.

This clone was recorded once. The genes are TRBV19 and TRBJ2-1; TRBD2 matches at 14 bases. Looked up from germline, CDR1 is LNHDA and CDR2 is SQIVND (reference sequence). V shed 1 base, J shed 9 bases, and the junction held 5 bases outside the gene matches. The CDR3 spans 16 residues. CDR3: CASSIVSGTSGGEQFF. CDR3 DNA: TGTGCCAGTAGTATAGTCTCCGGGACTAGCGGGGGTGAGCAGTTCTTC.

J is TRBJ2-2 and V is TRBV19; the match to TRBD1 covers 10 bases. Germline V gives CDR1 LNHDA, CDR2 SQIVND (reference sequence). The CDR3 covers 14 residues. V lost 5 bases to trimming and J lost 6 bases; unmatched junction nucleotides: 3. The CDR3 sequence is CASSGQGVAGELFF. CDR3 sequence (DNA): TGTGCCAGTAGTGGACAGGGGGTGGCCGGGGAGCTGTTTTTT.

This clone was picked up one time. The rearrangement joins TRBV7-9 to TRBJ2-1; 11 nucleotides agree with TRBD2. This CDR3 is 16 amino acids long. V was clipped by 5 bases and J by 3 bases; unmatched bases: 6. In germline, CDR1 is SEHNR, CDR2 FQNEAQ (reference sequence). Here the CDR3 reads CASSRPGTSGYNEQFF. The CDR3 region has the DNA TGTGCCAGCAGCCGCCCCGGGACTAGCGGCTACAATGAGCAGTTCTTC.

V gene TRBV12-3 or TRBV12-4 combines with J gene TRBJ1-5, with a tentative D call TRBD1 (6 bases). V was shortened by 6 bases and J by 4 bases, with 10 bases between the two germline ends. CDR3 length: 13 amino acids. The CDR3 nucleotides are TGTGCCAGCAGCCCTCAGGGGAATCAGCCCCAGCATTTT. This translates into CASSPQGNQPQHF.

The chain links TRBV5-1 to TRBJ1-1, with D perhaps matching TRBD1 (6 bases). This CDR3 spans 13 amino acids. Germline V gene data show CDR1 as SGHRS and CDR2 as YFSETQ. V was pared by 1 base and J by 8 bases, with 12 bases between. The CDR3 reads CASSLMGGPEAFF. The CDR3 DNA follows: TGCGCCAGCAGCTTGATGGGGGGGCCCGAAGCTTTCTTT. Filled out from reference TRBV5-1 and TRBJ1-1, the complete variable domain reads KAGVTQTPRYLIKTRGQQVTLSCSPISGHRSVSWYQQTPGQGLQFLFEYFSETQRNKGNFPGRFSGRQFSNSRSEMNVSTLELGDSALYLCASSLMGGPEAFFGQGTRLTVV.

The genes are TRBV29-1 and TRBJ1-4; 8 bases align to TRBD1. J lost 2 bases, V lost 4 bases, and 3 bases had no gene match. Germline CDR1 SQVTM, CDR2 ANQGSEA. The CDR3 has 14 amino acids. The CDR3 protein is CSVGTGSTNEKLFF. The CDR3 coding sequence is TGCAGCGTTGGGACAGGGTCGACTAATGAAAAACTGTTTTTT.

The chain's CDR3 is CSVEGGSSSGIYEQYF. CDR3 DNA: TGCAGCGTTGAAGGAGGTTCGTCTAGCGGGATTTACGAGCAGTACTTC. The chain recombines TRBV29-1 with TRBJ2-7, with TRBD2 matching 9 bases. The CDR3 contains 16 residues. V gave up 1 base and J gave up 4 bases; unmatched junction bases: 11. Germline CDR1 and CDR2: SQVTM and ANQGSEA.

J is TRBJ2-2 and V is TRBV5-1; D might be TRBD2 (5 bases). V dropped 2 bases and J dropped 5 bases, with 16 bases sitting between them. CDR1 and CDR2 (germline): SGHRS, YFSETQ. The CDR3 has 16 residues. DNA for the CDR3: TGCGCCAGCAGCTTTAGTGGGAGCTCCGGGACCGGGGAGCTGTTTTTT. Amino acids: CASSFSGSSGTGELFF.